The clone carrying this TCR beta chain was recorded a few times. Antigen specificity is unknown. CDR1 and CDR2 from the germline V gene are SGHRS and YFSETQ. V lost 4 bases, J lost 2 bases, and 17 bases lay in between. The length of the CDR3 is 16 residues. The data were taken from a study of cytomegalovirus exposure and HLA in healthy donors. General study points: Indistinguishability led to the exclusion of some V segments, TRBV6-2 and TRBV6-3 included. Later analysis identified several of the most significant clusters that appeared linked to common viral pathogens.

PCR involved 60 Vbeta and 13 Jbeta primers. This table comes from immunoSEQ multiplex PCR, and its TCRdb copy is limited to in-frame clones, with some not included. The repertoire holds about 140,000 clones, with just under 85% as singletons. The chain carries TRBV5-1 and TRBJ2-3; D perhaps matches TRBD1 (5 bases). The sequenced sample consisted of PBMCs. This TCR came from a man aged 25 to 45 in good health and CMV-seropositive. CDR3 loop: CASSSRGLASTDTQYF. For the CDR3, the DNA is TGCGCCAGCAGCAGTAGGGGATTGGCGTCCACAGATACGCAGTATTTT.